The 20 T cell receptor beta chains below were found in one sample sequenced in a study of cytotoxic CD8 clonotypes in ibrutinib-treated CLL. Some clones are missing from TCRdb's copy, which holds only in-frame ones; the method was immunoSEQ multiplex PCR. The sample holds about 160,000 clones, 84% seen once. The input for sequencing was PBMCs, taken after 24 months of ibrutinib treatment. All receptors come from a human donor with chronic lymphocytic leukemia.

CDR3 DNA sequence: TGCGCCAGCAGGGACACGCCTCAGGACAATGAGCAGTTCTTC. Its translation is CASRDTPQDNEQFF. The chain uses TRBV5-1 and TRBJ2-1, with D possibly matching TRBD1 (5 bases). From germline, CDR1 is SGHRS and CDR2 YFSETQ. The V end lost 5 bases, the J end lost 5 bases, and 14 bases lay between the germline ends. This CDR3 has 14 residues.

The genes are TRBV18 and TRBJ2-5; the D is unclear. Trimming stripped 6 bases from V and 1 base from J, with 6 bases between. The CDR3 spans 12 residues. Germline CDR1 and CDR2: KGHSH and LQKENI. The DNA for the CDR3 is TGTGCCAGCTCGCGATCCCAAGAGACCCAGTACTTC. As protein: CASSRSQETQYF.

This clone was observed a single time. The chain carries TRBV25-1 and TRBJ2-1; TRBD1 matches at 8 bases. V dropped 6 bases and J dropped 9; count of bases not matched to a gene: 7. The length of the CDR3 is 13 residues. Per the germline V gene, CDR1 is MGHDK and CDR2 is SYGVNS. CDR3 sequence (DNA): TGTGCCAGCAGGGACAGGGTAGTCGGTGAGCAGTTCTTC. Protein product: CASRDRVVGEQFF. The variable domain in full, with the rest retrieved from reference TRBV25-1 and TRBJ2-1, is EADIYQTPRYLVIGTGKKITLECSQTMGHDKMYWYQQDPGMELHLIHYSYGVNSTEKGDLSSESTVSRIRTEHFPLTLESARPSHTSQYLCASRDRVVGEQFFGPGTRLTVL.

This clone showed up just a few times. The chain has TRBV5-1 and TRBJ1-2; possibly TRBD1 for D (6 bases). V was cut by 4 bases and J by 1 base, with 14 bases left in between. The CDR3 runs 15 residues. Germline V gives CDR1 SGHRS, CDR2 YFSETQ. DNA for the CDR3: TGCGCCAGCAGCGCGATTACAGGGTTTAACTATGGCTACACCTTC. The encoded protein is CASSAITGFNYGYTF.

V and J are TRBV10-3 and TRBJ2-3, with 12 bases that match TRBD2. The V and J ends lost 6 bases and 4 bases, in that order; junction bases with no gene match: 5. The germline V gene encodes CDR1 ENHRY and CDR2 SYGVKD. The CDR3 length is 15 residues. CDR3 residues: CAISTSGGHSDTQYF. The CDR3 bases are TGTGCCATCAGCACTAGCGGGGGGCATTCAGATACGCAGTATTTT.

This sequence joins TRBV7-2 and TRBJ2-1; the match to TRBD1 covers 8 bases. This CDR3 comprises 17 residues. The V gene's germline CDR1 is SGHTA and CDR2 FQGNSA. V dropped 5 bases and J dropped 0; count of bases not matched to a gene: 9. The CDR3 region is CASSPGPGTGSYNEQFF. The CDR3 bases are TGTGCCAGCAGCCCTGGACCGGGGACAGGCTCCTACAATGAGCAGTTCTTC.

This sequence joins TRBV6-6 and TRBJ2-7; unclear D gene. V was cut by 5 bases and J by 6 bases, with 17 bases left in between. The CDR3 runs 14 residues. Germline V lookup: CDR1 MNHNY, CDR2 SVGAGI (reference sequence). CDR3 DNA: TGTGCCAGCAGTAGCGTTCCCCCCGGCGGCGAGCAGTACTTC. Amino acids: CASSSVPPGGEQYF.

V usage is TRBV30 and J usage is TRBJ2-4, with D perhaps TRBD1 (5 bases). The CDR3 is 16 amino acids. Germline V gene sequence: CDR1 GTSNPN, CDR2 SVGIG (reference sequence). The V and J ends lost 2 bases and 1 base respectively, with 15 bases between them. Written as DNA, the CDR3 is TGTGCCTGGAGTCTTCCTAGGGGCGCGGCCAAAAACATTCAGTACTTC. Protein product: CAWSLPRGAAKNIQYF.

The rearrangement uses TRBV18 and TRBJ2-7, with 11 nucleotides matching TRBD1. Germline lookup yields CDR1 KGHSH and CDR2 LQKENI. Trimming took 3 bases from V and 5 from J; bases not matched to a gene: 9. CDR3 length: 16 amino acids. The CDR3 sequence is CASSPDRGRTLNEQYF. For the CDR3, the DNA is TGTGCCAGCTCACCGGACAGGGGGCGGACTTTAAACGAGCAGTACTTC.

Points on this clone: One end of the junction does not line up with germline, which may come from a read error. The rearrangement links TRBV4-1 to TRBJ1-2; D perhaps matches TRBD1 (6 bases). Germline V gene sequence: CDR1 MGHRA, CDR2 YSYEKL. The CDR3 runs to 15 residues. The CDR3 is CASSQVPEGGRWALF. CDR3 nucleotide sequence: TGCGCCAGCAGCCAAGTCCCGGAGGGGGGCCGGTGGGCCCTCTTC.

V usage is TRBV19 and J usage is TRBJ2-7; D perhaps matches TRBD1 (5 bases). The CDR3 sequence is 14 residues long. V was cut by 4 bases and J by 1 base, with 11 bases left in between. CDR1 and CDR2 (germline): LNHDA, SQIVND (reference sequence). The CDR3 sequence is CASSKATGSYEQYF. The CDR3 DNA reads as TGTGCCAGTAGTAAAGCAACAGGATCCTACGAGCAGTACTTC. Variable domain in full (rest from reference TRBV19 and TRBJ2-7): DGGITQSPKYLFRKEGQNVTLSCEQNLNHDAMYWYRQDPGQGLRLIYYSQIVNDFQKGDIAEGYSVSREKKESFPLTVTSAQKNPTAFYLCASSKATGSYEQYFGPGTRLTVT.

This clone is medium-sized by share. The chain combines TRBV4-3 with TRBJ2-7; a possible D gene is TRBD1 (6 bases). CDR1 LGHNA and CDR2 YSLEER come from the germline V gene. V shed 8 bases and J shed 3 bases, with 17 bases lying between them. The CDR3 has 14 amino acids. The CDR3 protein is CASRPGRGHYEQYF. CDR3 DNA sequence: TGCGCCAGCCGACCGGGTCGGGGACACTACGAGCAGTACTTC.

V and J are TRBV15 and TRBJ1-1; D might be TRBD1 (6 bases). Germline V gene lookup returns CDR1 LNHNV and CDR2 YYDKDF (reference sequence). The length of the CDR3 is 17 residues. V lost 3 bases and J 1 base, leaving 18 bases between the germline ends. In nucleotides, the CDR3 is TGTGCCACCAGCAGGGGACCGTACAGGGCTAGGAACACTGAAGCTTTCTTT. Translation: CATSRGPYRARNTEAFF.

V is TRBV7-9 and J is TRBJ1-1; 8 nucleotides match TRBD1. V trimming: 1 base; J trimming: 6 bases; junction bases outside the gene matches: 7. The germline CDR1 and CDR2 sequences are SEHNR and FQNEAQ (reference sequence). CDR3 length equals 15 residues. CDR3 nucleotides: TGTGCCAGCAGCTTAGGAGGACAGGGTTTTGCTGAAGCTTTCTTT. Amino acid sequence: CASSLGGQGFAEAFF.

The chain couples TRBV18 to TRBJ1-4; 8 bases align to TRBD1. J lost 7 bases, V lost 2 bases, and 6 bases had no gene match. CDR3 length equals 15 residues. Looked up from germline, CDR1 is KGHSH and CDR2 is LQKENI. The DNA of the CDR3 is TGTGCCAGCTCACCATACGGCAGGGGGCGTGAAAAACTGTTTTTT. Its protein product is CASSPYGRGREKLFF.

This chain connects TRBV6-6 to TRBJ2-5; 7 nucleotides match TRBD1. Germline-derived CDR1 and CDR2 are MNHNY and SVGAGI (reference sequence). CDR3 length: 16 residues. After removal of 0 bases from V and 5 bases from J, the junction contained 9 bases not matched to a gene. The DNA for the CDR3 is TGTGCCAGCAGTTACTCGAACTGGGACAGAGACGAGACCCAGTACTTC. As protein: CASSYSNWDRDETQYF.

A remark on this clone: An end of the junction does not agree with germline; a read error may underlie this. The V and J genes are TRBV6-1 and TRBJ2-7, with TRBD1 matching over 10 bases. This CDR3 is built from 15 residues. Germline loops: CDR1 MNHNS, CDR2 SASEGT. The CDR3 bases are TGTGCCAGCAGCGAAGGGACAGGGGACATCTACGAGCAGTACTTC. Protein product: CASSEGTGDIYEQYF.

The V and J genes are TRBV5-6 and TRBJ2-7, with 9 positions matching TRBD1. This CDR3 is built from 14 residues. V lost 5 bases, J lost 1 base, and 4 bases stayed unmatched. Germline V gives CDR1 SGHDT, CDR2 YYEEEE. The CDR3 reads CASSDGTGSYEQYF. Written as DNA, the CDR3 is TGTGCCAGCAGTGACGGGACAGGGTCCTACGAGCAGTACTTC.

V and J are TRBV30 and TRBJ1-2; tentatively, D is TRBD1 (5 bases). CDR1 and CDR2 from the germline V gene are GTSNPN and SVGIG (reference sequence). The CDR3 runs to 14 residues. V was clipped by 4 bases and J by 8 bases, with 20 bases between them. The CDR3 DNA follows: TGTGCCTGGACCCGAGGAACAGGAAGTTTGGGCTACACCTTC. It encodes CAWTRGTGSLGYTF.

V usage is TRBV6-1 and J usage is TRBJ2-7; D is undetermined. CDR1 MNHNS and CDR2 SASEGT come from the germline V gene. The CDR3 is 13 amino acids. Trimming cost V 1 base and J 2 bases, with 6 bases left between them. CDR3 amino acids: CASSEGGPYEQYF. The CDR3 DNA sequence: TGTGCCAGCAGTGAAGGGGGTCCCTACGAGCAGTACTTC.